This T cell receptor beta chain was found in a study of cytomegalovirus exposure and HLA in healthy donors. Overall study findings and caveats: TRBV6-2, TRBV6-3 and other indistinguishable V segments were excluded. A missense variant in DCLRE1C was later tied to TCR beta V- and J-gene trimming. Rates of TCR association differed by HLA locus in a later analysis, with DRB1 highest and HLA-C lowest.

This clone was counted only a few times. Its antigen is as yet unknown. Trimming cost V 4 bases and J 2 bases; bases outside gene matches: 3. Germline V gene sequence: CDR1 LGHNA, CDR2 YSLEER. The length of the CDR3 is 14 residues. PCR amplification relied on 60 Vbeta primers (plus 13 Jbeta primers). Repertoires were generated with immunoSEQ multiplex PCR, while TCRdb's copy carries only in-frame clones and drops some. The sample holds roughly 150,000 clones, less than 9.5% seen once. The sequence was collected from a male donor in good health and CMV-seronegative. The sequenced material came from PBMCs. The chain joins TRBV4-3 to TRBJ1-2; 8 bases line up with TRBD1. The CDR3 DNA reads as TGCGCCAGCAGCCCCTGGGACAGGAACTATGGCTACACCTTC. Amino acid sequence: CASSPWDRNYGYTF.